This entry concerns a single T cell receptor beta chain. The clone's antigen remains unknown. The sample originates from a study of CXCR3-negative and CXCR3-positive naive CD8 T cells (dated by TCRdb to 2018 to 2020). Some background on the complete study: About 150 million TRB reads were obtained in total, roughly 1.5 +/- 0.3 million reads per library. The diversity and physicochemical repertoire analyses included more than nine donors pooled from two independent experiments. For the TRBV-TRBJ cluster analysis, the naive subsets came from 5 donors, while the memory cells came from 3 donors. Summary of the overall study and its limitations: Compared with CXCR3-negative naive cells, CXCR3-positive naive cells had TRB CDR3s with higher hydrophobicity (lower Kidera factor 4), lower energy, and higher strength and volume indices. Because surface CD5, which is linked to self-reactivity in mice, was comparable between the naive subsets, TCR interaction strength was also inferred from the physicochemical properties of TRB CDR3s. Freshly isolated PBMCs were used for most assays because CXCR3 expression partially decreased after cryopreservation. Similar TRBV-TRBJ usage was shown by naive CXCR3-negative and CXCR3-positive cells from the same donor, whereas distinct patterns were shown by memory cells. Both naive subsets had comparably high repertoire diversity, while memory CD8+ T cells had much lower repertoire diversity.

From cysteine to phenylalanine, the CDR3 is 16 amino acids long. DNA is not on record. For every CD8+ T cell subset, some 310,000 cells were flow-sorted straight into RLT lysis buffer, and each subset was sorted in triplicate. Naive CD8+ T cells were defined stringently as CD45RO-CCR7+CD27+CD95- to exclude memory contaminants. Peripheral blood mononuclear cells were isolated from buffy coats using standard density gradient centrifugation. Naive CXCR3-negative and CXCR3-positive CD8+ T cells were flow-sorted on a FACSAria III. An RNeasy Mini Kit was used to extract total RNA from the sorted cells. Sequencing relied on a NextSeq 550. The Human TCR Profiling Kit (MiLaboratory) was used to prepare UMI-labeled 5' RACE TRB cDNA libraries. cDNA synthesis used the entire amount of extracted RNA, and PCR amplification then used the entire amount of cDNA produced. The libraries were made side by side, with each library going through the same number of PCR cycles. The paper's data handling went like this. With a requirement of at least two reads per UMI, MIGEC and MiXCR extracted about 50,000 +/- 10,000 unique UMI-labeled TRB cDNA molecules per library. On average, approximately 40,000 +/- 10,000 functional in-frame TRB CDR3 nucleotide clonotypes lacking stop codons were found per library. Diversity metrics, including normalized Shannon-Wiener and Chao1, were computed in VDJtools after downsampling to 5000 UMI-labeled TRB molecules per sample. Clonotype-size-weighted physicochemical properties of the central five CDR3 residues (interaction energy, strength, volume and Kidera factor 4) were computed in VDJtools. TCRdb reprocessed the reads, reporting each CDR3 protein sequence once and no DNA. The V and J calls, along with clone size, are taken from TCRdb and not from the paper's own processing. The sample's own table lists about 130,000 distinct CDR3 sequences. The ten largest clones take up 0.5% to 0.7% of the sample.

The sequenced sample consisted of naive CXCR3+ CD8+ T cells from blood. What the cell subset or site label conveys for this sample: CD45RO-CCR7+CD27+CD95- naive CD8+ T cells expressing CXCR3 (TNR3+). The chain is encoded by TRBV12-3 or TRBV12-4 joined to TRBJ1-2; as DNA is missing, the TRBD1 call by TCRdb cannot be tested. This receptor was obtained from a human donor in good health. Some clones in this sample may be carry-over from other donors' samples. This receptor carries the CDR3 CASSPGNRGSNYGYTF.